The 28 T cell receptor beta chains presented below share a single source sample, sequenced in a study of T cells after posttransplantation cyclophosphamide. A marrow graft followed busulfan-fludarabine conditioning, with cyclophosphamide on days +3 and +4. The table came from immunoSEQ multiplex PCR; TCRdb's copy has only in-frame clones and leaves some out. This sample has around 10,000 clones and no singletons, with about 25% in the ten largest. Sequenced here: PBMCs, sampled after allogeneic stem cell transplant with posttransplant cyclophosphamide. These receptors were obtained from a female patient aged 40 to 55 who received an allogeneic stem cell transplant from a related donor, was CMV-positive, and had no GVHD. Some T cells may be transferred from the graft donor.

This clone has a count of ten or more. The chain joins TRBV5-5 to TRBJ1-1; D not certain. This CDR3 spans 16 amino acids. V lost 0 bases and J 2 bases, leaving 14 bases between the germline ends. Germline assignment: CDR1 SGHKS and CDR2 YYEKEE (reference sequence). The CDR3 spells CASSLERLAFNTEAFF. The CDR3 DNA reads as TGTGCCAGCAGCTTGGAAAGGTTGGCCTTTAACACTGAAGCTTTCTTT. Full variable domain (rest looked up from reference TRBV5-5 and TRBJ1-1): DAGVTQSPTHLIKTRGQQVTLRCSPISGHKSVSWYQQVLGQGPQFIFQYYEKEERGRGNFPDRFSARQFPNYSSELNVNALLLGDSALYLCASSLERLAFNTEAFFGQGTRLTVV.

V and J are TRBV5-1 and TRBJ2-3, with TRBD1 identical over 9 bases. The CDR3 sequence is 17 residues long. Looked up from germline, CDR1 is SGHRS and CDR2 is YFSETQ. The V gene end was trimmed by 0 bases and the J gene end by 0 bases; junction bases not matched to a gene: 5. The chain's CDR3 is CASSLAGTGYSTDTQYF. The CDR3 DNA is TGCGCCAGCAGCTTGGCCGGGACAGGGTACAGCACAGATACGCAGTATTTT. The variable domain in full, completed from reference TRBV5-1 and TRBJ2-3, reads KAGVTQTPRYLIKTRGQQVTLSCSPISGHRSVSWYQQTPGQGLQFLFEYFSETQRNKGNFPGRFSGRQFSNSRSEMNVSTLELGDSALYLCASSLAGTGYSTDTQYFGPGTRLTVL.

This clone has a handful of counts. CDR3: CASSTGTGNTEAFF. CDR3 DNA sequence: TGTGCCAGCTCAACTGGGACAGGGAACACTGAAGCTTTCTTT. The genes are TRBV18 and TRBJ1-1, with 8 bases that match TRBD1. CDR1 and CDR2 from the germline V gene are KGHSH and LQKENI. Trimming cost V 5 bases and J 1 base; bases outside gene matches: 3. The length of the CDR3 is 14 residues.

Many counts were recorded for this clone. The chain is built from TRBV14 and TRBJ1-2, with 9 bases aligning to TRBD1. Per the germline V gene, CDR1 is SGHDN and CDR2 is FVKESK. This CDR3 comprises 15 residues. J was trimmed by 5 bases and V by 4 bases; bases with no gene match: 8. In nucleotides, the CDR3 is TGTGCCAGCAGCCCGCCCGGGACAGGGACATATGGCTACACCTTC. Protein sequence: CASSPPGTGTYGYTF.

This clone was detected only a few times. The chain recombines TRBV7-2 with TRBJ2-7; TRBD2 matches at 9 bases. V lost 5 bases and J lost 5; bases outside the gene matches: 7. Germline V gene lookup returns CDR1 SGHTA and CDR2 FQGNSA. The CDR3 extends over 14 amino acids. This CDR3 is CASSRGVAGDEQYF. The CDR3 bases are TGTGCCAGCAGCCGGGGAGTAGCGGGGGACGAGCAGTACTTC. Filled out from reference TRBV7-2 and TRBJ2-7, the complete variable domain reads GAGVSQSPSNKVTEKGKDVELRCDPISGHTALYWYRQSLGQGLEFLIYFQGNSAPDKSGLPSDRFSAERTGGSVSTLTIQRTQQEDSAVYLCASSRGVAGDEQYFGPGTRLTVT.

This clone was counted a few times. This rearrangement joins TRBV2 to TRBJ2-5, with TRBD2 identical over 9 bases. CDR1 is SNHLY, CDR2 FYNNEI, per germline. The length of the CDR3 is 15 residues. The J segment lost 9 bases and the V segment lost 6 bases, leaving 14 bases of the junction unmatched. The CDR3 sequence is CASSGKLGLATAQYF. CDR3 DNA: TGTGCCAGCAGCGGAAAGTTGGGACTAGCCACGGCCCAGTACTTC.

This clone showed up many times. The V gene is TRBV5-1, the J gene TRBJ2-7, with D perhaps TRBD2 (5 bases). The length of the CDR3 is 14 residues. Deletions cut 3 bases from V and 2 bases from J, with 12 bases between. Germline V gene lookup returns CDR1 SGHRS and CDR2 YFSETQ. The CDR3 nucleotides are TGCGCCAGCAGCTCCTCGGGGAGCGCCTACGAGCAGTACTTC. Its translation: CASSSSGSAYEQYF. Variable domain in full (rest from reference TRBV5-1 and TRBJ2-7): KAGVTQTPRYLIKTRGQQVTLSCSPISGHRSVSWYQQTPGQGLQFLFEYFSETQRNKGNFPGRFSGRQFSNSRSEMNVSTLELGDSALYLCASSSSGSAYEQYFGPGTRLTVT.

In this sample, this clone turned up many times. This rearrangement joins TRBV7-9 to TRBJ1-2, with D hard to call. V lost 5 bases to trimming and J lost 2 bases, with 9 bases between them. CDR1 SEHNR and CDR2 FQNEAQ come from the germline V gene (reference sequence). This CDR3 spans 13 amino acids. CDR3 sequence: CASSPDGNYGYTF. The DNA for the CDR3 is TGTGCCAGCAGCCCCGACGGGAACTATGGCTACACCTTC.

This clone was recorded many times. This rearrangement joins TRBV7-2 to TRBJ2-2; 10 nucleotides match TRBD1. CDR1 is SGHTA and CDR2 is FQGNSA in the germline V gene. J gave up 5 bases and V 3 bases, and 6 bases lay outside the gene matches. This CDR3 is built from 16 residues. The CDR3 sequence is CASSFPGQGLTGELFF. In DNA form, the CDR3 reads TGTGCCAGCAGCTTTCCGGGACAGGGGTTAACCGGGGAGCTGTTTTTT.

This clone was recorded at least ten times. The chain links TRBV11-3 to TRBJ2-5; possibly TRBD2 for D (5 bases). V lost 1 base and J lost 5, with 8 bases in between. This CDR3 region has 13 residues. The germline V gene encodes CDR1 SGHNT and CDR2 YENEEA. CDR3 amino acids: CASSLGVAETQYF. The CDR3 DNA reads as TGTGCCAGCAGCTTAGGGGTAGCGGAGACCCAGTACTTC.

This clone came up many times. The rearrangement joins TRBV5-4 to TRBJ2-3; D not certain. Deletions cut 3 bases from V and 2 bases from J, with 4 bases between. The germline V gene encodes CDR1 SGHNT and CDR2 YYREEE (reference sequence). The CDR3 has 12 residues. CDR3: CASSSFTDTQYF. The CDR3 DNA reads TGTGCCAGCAGCTCCTTCACAGATACGCAGTATTTT.

This clone was seen ten or more times. V usage is TRBV7-9 and J usage is TRBJ1-4; possibly TRBD1 for D (6 bases). There are 15 residues in the CDR3. Germline CDR1 and CDR2: SEHNR and FQNEAQ (reference sequence). V dropped 4 bases and J dropped 7 bases, with 16 bases sitting between them. CDR3 coding DNA: TGTGCCAGCAGCTCCAAACAGGGTTTGGGTGAAAAACTGTTTTTT. Translated, it gives CASSSKQGLGEKLFF.

This clone has at least ten counts. The V and J genes are TRBV19 and TRBJ2-7; D remains ambiguous. Germline assignment: CDR1 LNHDA and CDR2 SQIVND (reference sequence). Trimming removed 1 base at V and 1 base at J, with 8 bases between. The CDR3 runs 14 residues. CDR3 DNA: TGTGCCAGTAGTATAGGGCAGACATCCTACGAGCAGTACTTC. This gives the protein CASSIGQTSYEQYF.

The sample holds many counts of this clone. The CDR3 region has the DNA TGTGCCAGTAGTCCCCGGAGCGGGGGGGCCGGCGGGGAGCTGTTTTTT. Translation gives CASSPRSGGAGGELFF. The chain links TRBV19 to TRBJ2-2; 10 nucleotides align to TRBD2. V dropped 5 bases and J dropped 7; count of bases not matched to a gene: 10. The CDR3 runs to 16 residues. The germline V gene encodes CDR1 LNHDA and CDR2 SQIVND (reference sequence).

This clone was seen at least ten times. This sequence joins TRBV28 and TRBJ2-1, with a weak D call TRBD1 (6 bases). The CDR3 runs to 12 residues. Germline CDR1 MDHEN, CDR2 SYDVKM. The germline V and J ends were trimmed by 6 bases and 8 bases, with 11 bases remaining between them. CDR3 residues: CASRSQGDEQFF. As DNA, the CDR3 is TGTGCCAGCAGATCACAGGGTGATGAGCAGTTCTTC. Full variable domain (outside the CDR3, taken from reference TRBV28 and TRBJ2-1): DVKVTQSSRYLVKRTGEKVFLECVQDMDHENMFWYRQDPGLGLRLIYFSYDVKMKEKGDIPEGYSVSREKKERFSLILESASTNQTSMYLCASRSQGDEQFFGPGTRLTVL.

At least ten counts were recorded for this clone. The genes are TRBV9 and TRBJ1-2; tentative D call: TRBD1 (5 bases). V shed 0 bases and J shed 4 bases, with 13 bases lying between them. This CDR3 region has 15 residues. Germline CDR1 is SGDLS and CDR2 is YYNGEE. This CDR3 reads CASSVEGRGGYGYTF. For the CDR3, the DNA is TGTGCCAGCAGCGTAGAGGGAAGGGGTGGCTATGGCTACACCTTC.

This clone was observed at least ten times. J is TRBJ2-7 and V is TRBV7-9; 9 bases are a match to TRBD2. V was clipped by 1 base and J by 3 bases; unmatched bases: 10. CDR3 length: 17 amino acids. Germline V gene lookup returns CDR1 SEHNR and CDR2 FQNEAQ (reference sequence). CDR3 bases: TGTGCCAGCAGCTTAGGCTCGGGCGGGGGGGCGATCTACGAGCAGTACTTC. Its protein product is CASSLGSGGGAIYEQYF.

At least ten counts were recorded for this clone. The gene calls are TRBV5-4 and TRBJ2-5, with 11 positions matching TRBD1. V shed 7 bases, J shed 1 base, and the junction held 3 bases outside the gene matches. The germline V gene has CDR1 SGHNT and CDR2 YYREEE (reference sequence). The CDR3 loop spans 14 amino acids. The CDR3 sequence: CASSGTGGQETQYF. Here the CDR3 DNA reads TGTGCCAGCTCCGGGACAGGGGGCCAAGAGACCCAGTACTTC.

This clone was observed at least ten times. The genes are TRBV11-3 and TRBJ2-1, with 8 bases lining up with TRBD2. The CDR3 is 17 amino acids. J was trimmed by 1 base and V by 2 bases; bases with no gene match: 7. Germline V gene lookup returns CDR1 SGHNT and CDR2 YENEEA. The chain's CDR3 is CASSLRRAGVSYNEQFF. CDR3 nucleotides: TGTGCCAGCAGCTTAAGGCGAGCGGGGGTGTCCTACAATGAGCAGTTCTTC.

This clone appeared many times. CDR3 bases: TGTGCCAGCAGCTTAGTGGCATTGGGGCAGATGACCGGGGAGCTGTTTTTT. Its translation: CASSLVALGQMTGELFF. This sequence joins TRBV11-3 and TRBJ2-2, with a weak D call TRBD1 (5 bases). This CDR3 is 17 amino acids long. Germline V gene data show CDR1 as SGHNT and CDR2 as YENEEA. Trimming removed 1 base from V and 5 bases from J, with 17 bases in between.

This clone was counted ten times or more. The gene calls are TRBV11-2 and TRBJ2-7; D is unresolved. The CDR3 consists of 13 residues. With 5 bases removed from V and 1 base from J, the gap between germline ends came to 9 bases. CDR1 is SGHAT, CDR2 FQNNGV, per germline. The CDR3 here is CASSPTYSYEQYF. DNA for the CDR3: TGTGCCAGCAGCCCGACATATTCCTACGAGCAGTACTTC.

This clone was detected ten times or more. This rearrangement joins TRBV5-5 to TRBJ1-2; a possible D gene is TRBD1 (5 bases). The germline CDR1 and CDR2 sequences are SGHKS and YYEKEE (reference sequence). V lost 7 bases and J lost 7, with 17 bases in between. The CDR3 runs 13 residues. CDR3 loop: CASSGQGSSGYTF. The DNA for the CDR3 is TGTGCCAGCTCCGGGCAGGGTTCGAGTGGCTACACCTTC.

This clone was observed many times. V usage is TRBV25-1 and J usage is TRBJ2-1; D possibly corresponds to TRBD2 (6 bases). The CDR3 contains 15 residues. Per germline, CDR1 MGHDK and CDR2 SYGVNS. Trimming took off 2 bases at V and 2 bases at J, with 10 bases between the two ends. The CDR3 loop is CASSERGDPYNEQFF. The CDR3, as DNA: TGTGCCAGCAGTGAACGCGGGGATCCCTACAATGAGCAGTTCTTC.

This clone was counted many times. The CDR3 nucleotides read TGTGCCAGCCTCAGAATTAGCACAGATACGCAGTATTTT. It yields the protein CASLRISTDTQYF. The chain recombines TRBV2 with TRBJ2-3; D remains unclear. Trimming removed 8 bases from V and 0 bases from J, with 9 bases in between. The germline V gene has CDR1 SNHLY and CDR2 FYNNEI. The CDR3 runs 13 residues.

This clone appeared many times. The chain couples TRBV6-2 or TRBV6-3 to TRBJ1-1; possible D gene TRBD1, 5 bases. Trimming removed 7 bases from V and 6 bases from J, with 12 bases in between. Germline-derived CDR1 and CDR2 are MNHEY and SVGEGT. CDR3 length equals 12 residues. The CDR3 loop is CASNTRESEAFF. CDR3 sequence (DNA): TGTGCCAGCAATACCAGGGAGTCTGAAGCTTTCTTT.

In this sample, this clone turned up a few times. This chain links TRBV9 with TRBJ2-5; D uncertain. The CDR3 is 13 residues long. The germline V and J ends were trimmed by 3 bases and 5 bases, with 11 bases remaining between them. The germline V gene has CDR1 SGDLS and CDR2 YYNGEE. CDR3 region: CASSASLGETQYF. The CDR3 DNA is TGTGCCAGCAGCGCATCTTTAGGGGAGACCCAGTACTTC.

This clone was found many times. This chain joins TRBV5-6 and TRBJ2-5, with 7 bases aligning to TRBD2. The V gene end was trimmed by 2 bases and the J gene end by 0 bases; junction bases not matched to a gene: 4. Germline CDR1 and CDR2: SGHDT and YYEEEE. This CDR3 spans 15 amino acids. The CDR3 nucleotides read TGTGCCAGCAGCTTAATGACTAGCTACCAAGAGACCCAGTACTTC. It translates to CASSLMTSYQETQYF.

This clone was counted only a few times. V usage is TRBV11-2 and J usage is TRBJ2-3, with D hard to call. CDR3 length: 15 residues. In germline, CDR1 is SGHAT, CDR2 FQNNGV. V lost 2 bases and J 7 bases, leaving 16 bases between the germline ends. The CDR3 coding sequence is TGTGCCAGCAGCTTATTGCTAGATGTCTCAAATACGCAGTATTTT. Its protein product is CASSLLLDVSNTQYF.